Below, one T cell receptor beta chain is given with its context. Its matching antigen is unknown. Treatment of the sample: some 20 received Ad26.COV2.S at low or high dose, single or two shots; about 5 received placebo; per-sample allocation not given. Sampling happened 63 days after the first vaccine or placebo injection. Trimming cost V 2 bases and J 0 bases, with 12 bases left between them. Germline assignment: CDR1 MDHEN and CDR2 SYDVKM. This CDR3 contains 16 residues. Method: immunoSEQ multiplex PCR; TCRdb's copy keeps in-frame clones and lacks some. Among more than 350,000 clones listed, about 93% were seen once. This sample stems from a study of Ad26.COV2.S vaccination and SARS-CoV-2 variants. Across the whole study: Enrolled in COV1001, the donor was in the Ad26.COV2.S trial arm, which received the vaccine. Ad26.COV2.S given intramuscularly, once or twice 56 days apart. General study results and limits: Substantial breadth was reportedly displayed by spike-specific CD8+ and CD4+ T cell responses after vaccination.

The genes are TRBV28 and TRBJ2-3; TRBD2 is a possible D gene (5 bases). The sequence was obtained from a person aged 18-60 years who received the Ad26.COV2.S COVID-19 vaccine or a placebo. The sample was peripheral blood, taken in a trial of Ad26.COV2.S vaccine versus placebo. For the CDR3, the DNA is TGTGCCAGCAGTTTAGCGGGCCTAAAGAGCACAGATACGCAGTATTTT. Protein sequence: CASSLAGLKSTDTQYF.